This T cell receptor (beta chain) was documented in a study of blood T cell repertoires in COVID-19. Study details: Some COVID-19 samples were acute and others convalescent; all came from the United States, Italy and Spain.

Sequencing used immunoSEQ multiplex PCR; TCRdb keeps in-frame clones, though not all of them. The sample yields about 180,000 clones, just over 85% seen once. Recruitment covered 20 to 25 US areas and drew participants whose ages spanned roughly 18 to 89 years. Cohort placement rested on clinical history that participants reported themselves. Recovered status in Cohort 3 required two negative PCRs, clearance, or symptom resolution. This CDR3 spans 13 amino acids. Germline loops: CDR1 MNHEY, CDR2 SMNVEV (reference sequence). Trimming took off 3 bases at V and 4 bases at J, with 7 bases between the two ends.

The clonotype originates from a woman aged 18-29 years who had recovered from COVID-19. J is TRBJ2-1 and V is TRBV27; weak D call: TRBD2 (6 bases). Sequences were obtained from PBMCs or T cells enriched from blood (not recorded which). The CDR3 here is CASSLGLYNEQFF. DNA of the CDR3: TGTGCCAGCAGTTTGGGACTTTACAATGAGCAGTTCTTC.